The 17 T cell receptor beta chains listed next were all sequenced from one sample in a study of Ad26.COV2.S vaccination and SARS-CoV-2 variants. The treatment is: around 19 received Ad26.COV2.S at low or high dose, single or two shots; roughly five received placebo; per-sample allocation not given. Vaccine and placebo recipients were sampled on day 63 after the first injection. Assay: immunoSEQ multiplex PCR; the TCRdb copy retains only in-frame clones and omits some. This sample yields about 330,000 clones, of which 90% are seen a single time; approximately 5.8% belongs to the top ten. This specimen was peripheral blood, taken in a trial of Ad26.COV2.S vaccine versus placebo. Source of these receptors: a person aged 18-65 years who received the Ad26.COV2.S COVID-19 vaccine or a placebo.

CDR3 nucleotide sequence: TGTGCCAGCACTGCTGGGGCCTCCTCCGGCTACACCTTC. Translated: CASTAGASSGYTF. This sequence joins TRBV2 and TRBJ1-2, with D possibly matching TRBD1 (5 bases). The germline V gene has CDR1 SNHLY and CDR2 FYNNEI. V was cut by 7 bases and J by 8 bases, with 17 bases left in between. The CDR3 totals 13 residues.

The V gene is TRBV11-2, the J gene TRBJ1-1; maybe TRBD1 (5 bases). This CDR3 spans 16 amino acids. The germline V gene has CDR1 SGHAT and CDR2 FQNNGV. V was clipped by 1 base and J by 1 base, with 13 bases between them. The CDR3 reads CASSLGGNVRNTEAFF. The DNA for the CDR3 is TGTGCCAGCAGCTTAGGGGGCAACGTTCGGAACACTGAAGCTTTCTTT.

The chain has TRBV7-9 and TRBJ2-2; either TRBD1 or TRBD2 may supply D (5 bases each). Per the germline V gene, CDR1 is SEHNR and CDR2 is FQNEAQ (reference sequence). Deletions cut 4 bases from V and 7 bases from J, with 13 bases between. This CDR3 contains 14 residues. This CDR3 is CASSSRSGLGELFF. CDR3 in DNA: TGTGCCAGCAGCTCACGGTCGGGGCTCGGGGAGCTGTTTTTT.

The chain has TRBV7-6 and TRBJ1-3; 9 bases are a match to TRBD1. The CDR3 spans 18 residues. The germline V gene encodes CDR1 SGHVS and CDR2 FNYEAQ. The trim removed 0 bases at V and 1 base at J, leaving 7 bases unmatched. The CDR3 DNA reads TGTGCCAGCAGCTTAGCCGGGACAGGGTGGGGATCTGGAAACACCATATATTTT. It codes for CASSLAGTGWGSGNTIYF.

This rearrangement joins TRBV18 to TRBJ1-1; D might be TRBD1 (6 bases). CDR1 and CDR2 (germline): KGHSH, LQKENI. The CDR3 loop spans 14 amino acids. V was trimmed by 3 bases and J by 1 base, leaving 9 bases between them. This chain's CDR3 is CASSPRDKNTEAFF. The CDR3 region has the DNA TGTGCCAGCTCACCCCGGGACAAGAACACTGAAGCTTTCTTT.

Remarks on this clone: At one of its ends the junction is not consistent with the germline gene, which may arise from a read error. The chain uses TRBV5-1 and TRBJ2-4, with 10 bases aligning to TRBD2. From germline, CDR1 is SGHRS and CDR2 YFSETQ. The CDR3 extends over 14 amino acids. This CDR3 reads CASSSGPEREGSHF. As DNA, the CDR3 is TGCGCCAGCAGCTCTGGCCCGGAGCGGGAGGGCAGTCACTTC.

V gene TRBV4-3 combines with J gene TRBJ1-6; D is undetermined. V lost 1 base and J lost 7, with 17 bases in between. This CDR3 spans 17 amino acids. Germline V gives CDR1 LGHNA, CDR2 YSLEER. The DNA for the CDR3 is TGCGCCAGCAGCCAAGCATTCGAGACCACTCCCAATTCACCCCTCCACTTT. Protein sequence: CASSQAFETTPNSPLHF.

The chain combines TRBV2 with TRBJ2-7, with D maybe TRBD1 (6 bases). V lost 4 bases and J 3 bases, leaving 13 bases between the germline ends. Germline CDR1 SNHLY, CDR2 FYNNEI. The CDR3 spans 14 residues. CDR3: CASSAHRDHYEQYV. The CDR3 region has the DNA TGTGCCAGCAGTGCACACAGGGATCACTACGAGCAGTACGTC.

The rearrangement links TRBV10-1 to TRBJ1-2, with D perhaps matching TRBD1 (5 bases). V was clipped by 0 bases and J by 0 bases, with 14 bases between them. Germline V gives CDR1 WNHNN, CDR2 SYGVQD (reference sequence). The CDR3 has 17 amino acids. CDR3 coding DNA: TGCGCCAGCAGTGAGTCCAAGAGAGGGGCGACTAACTATGGCTACACCTTC. Amino acids: CASSESKRGATNYGYTF.

This rearrangement joins TRBV12-3 or TRBV12-4 to TRBJ2-7; D gene ambiguous. V lost 5 bases to trimming and J lost 2 bases, with 10 bases between them. The CDR3 consists of 13 residues. The CDR3 coding sequence is TGTGCCAGCAGTGAGACCGTTACCTACGAGCAGTACTTC. Translation: CASSETVTYEQYF.

This chain links TRBV2 with TRBJ2-7; no clear D. The CDR3 loop spans 13 amino acids. Trimming pared 7 bases from V and 4 bases from J, leaving 14 bases between. The V gene's germline CDR1 is SNHLY and CDR2 FYNNEI. CDR3 protein: CASNRVAGYEQYV. The CDR3 nucleotides are TGTGCCAGCAATCGAGTAGCCGGTTACGAGCAGTACGTC.

This sequence joins TRBV5-1 and TRBJ1-1; 7 bases map to TRBD1. The CDR3 covers 14 residues. V lost 6 bases and J lost 6; bases outside the gene matches: 11. From germline, CDR1 is SGHRS and CDR2 YFSETQ. This chain's CDR3 is CASKTSPGQPEAFF. The CDR3, as DNA: TGCGCCAGCAAGACTAGCCCGGGACAGCCTGAAGCTTTCTTT.

The chain employs TRBV3-1 (or the pseudogene TRBV3-2) and TRBJ2-1; D possibly corresponds to TRBD2 (5 bases). From germline, CDR1 is LGHDT and CDR2 YNNKEL (reference sequence). The CDR3 is made up of 14 amino acids. V was shortened by 3 bases and J by 3 bases, with 9 bases between the two germline ends. The CDR3 is CASSHRAVYNEQFF. CDR3 nucleotide sequence: TGTGCCAGCAGCCACCGAGCGGTCTACAATGAGCAGTTCTTC.

The V and J genes are TRBV5-6 and TRBJ1-1; D gene ambiguous. Between the trimmed V and J ends, which lost 6 bases and 0 bases, there was a span of 15 bases. Germline-derived CDR1 and CDR2 are SGHDT and YYEEEE. The CDR3 covers 15 residues. This chain's CDR3 is CASNLRRAMNTEAFF. The CDR3 DNA follows: TGTGCCAGCAACCTGAGGAGGGCGATGAACACTGAAGCTTTCTTT.

This sequence joins TRBV21-1 and TRBJ1-4. TRBV21-1 is tagged as a pseudogene. This CDR3 has 16 residues. The DNA of the CDR3 is TGTGCCAGCAGCAAAGGTCAGGGAGCAACTAATGAAAAACTGTTTTTT. Amino acids: CASSKGQGATNEKLFF.

V is TRBV6-5 and J is TRBJ1-5; possible D gene TRBD1, 5 bases. Trimming removed 7 bases from V and 1 base from J, with 14 bases in between. In germline, CDR1 is MNHEY, CDR2 SVGAGI. CDR3 length equals 15 residues. The CDR3 loop is CASTPNRLSNQPQHF. CDR3 bases: TGTGCCAGCACACCTAACAGGTTAAGCAATCAGCCCCAGCATTTT.

Remarks on this clone: The same CDR3 is also encoded by other DNA sequences in this sample. The chain employs TRBV18 and TRBJ2-5; D gene ambiguous. Germline CDR1 KGHSH, CDR2 LQKENI. Trimming left V 1 base short and J 3 bases short, with 0 bases between. The CDR3 length is 11 residues. CDR3 DNA sequence: TGTGCCAGCTCACCACAAGAGACCCAGTACTTC. Translation gives CASSPQETQYF.